The 28 T cell receptor beta chains listed next were all sequenced from one sample in a study of early stage breast cancer tumors (TCRdb year 2017). The library relied on the immunoSEQ multiplex PCR assay. Imported from immuneACCESS, the table was reduced by TCRdb to in-frame sequences with V and J called. These copies leave out some clones; in studies compared against another copy, an unresolved V gene accounts for under half, and the cause of the remainder is not known. The sample profile shows some 20,000 clones; 65% to 85% of them were found once. The ten largest clones add up to about 1.8% of the sample. Sequencing was done on a sample of blood. The receptors originated from a person aged 70 to 85 with breast cancer.

The CDR3 is CATSREQTGELFF. The DNA for the CDR3 is TGTGCCACCAGCAGAGAGCAGACCGGGGAGCTGTTTTTT. The chain is built from TRBV15 and TRBJ2-2; no firm D call. The germline V gene encodes CDR1 LNHNV and CDR2 YYDKDF (reference sequence). Trimming stripped 0 bases from V and 5 bases from J, with 4 bases between. The CDR3 consists of 13 residues.

In its sample, this clone was seen a few times. The chain employs TRBV5-1 and TRBJ1-1; 7 nucleotides match TRBD1. Germline V gene data show CDR1 as SGHRS and CDR2 as YFSETQ. The CDR3 is 14 residues long. Losses at the gene ends were 3 bases for V and 1 base for J; bases not matched to a gene: 3. CDR3 sequence (DNA): TGCGCCAGCAGCTCTGCAGGGGGGAACACTGAAGCTTTCTTT. It translates to CASSSAGGNTEAFF.

The rearrangement uses TRBV23-1 and TRBJ2-1, with 10 nucleotides matching TRBD1. TRBV23-1 qualifies as an ORF whose function is uncertain. The J segment lost 10 bases and the V segment lost 2 bases, leaving 14 bases of the junction unmatched. The CDR3 extends over 17 amino acids. The CDR3 region has the DNA TGCGCCAGCAGTCAAGGCGAACAAGGGACAGGGGAAGTCGAGCAGTTCTTC. Amino acid sequence: CASSQGEQGTGEVEQFF.

This clone showed up just once. V gene TRBV6-8 combines with J gene TRBJ2-5; 12 bases line up with TRBD2. The germline V gene encodes CDR1 MNHGY and CDR2 SAAAGT. V trimming: 10 bases; J trimming: 5 bases; junction bases outside the gene matches: 11. CDR3 length: 15 residues. The CDR3 region has the DNA TGTGCCACGAAGAGGGCTAGCGGGGGGGCGGAGACCCAGTACTTC. This gives the protein CATKRASGGAETQYF.

The chain combines TRBV4-2 with TRBJ2-3; 9 bases agree with TRBD2. With V trimmed by 2 bases and J by 3 bases, 9 bases remained unmatched. Germline V lookup: CDR1 LGHNA, CDR2 YNFKEQ. The CDR3 is 17 amino acids. Here the CDR3 DNA reads TGTGCCAGCAGCCAATATTCAGCGGGGGGCAAAACAGATACGCAGTATTTT. Translated, it gives CASSQYSAGGKTDTQYF.

The CDR3 region is CASSQGTKEETQYF. The CDR3, as DNA: TGTGCCAGCAGCCAAGGGACTAAAGAAGAGACCCAGTACTTC. V gene TRBV4-2 combines with J gene TRBJ2-5, with a possible D match to TRBD2 (6 bases). Germline values: CDR1 LGHNA, CDR2 YNFKEQ. The CDR3 spans 14 residues. Trimming took off 1 base at V and 3 bases at J, with 9 bases between the two ends.

In its sample, this clone was seen a few times. V is TRBV6-4 and J is TRBJ2-2; TRBD2 agrees at 12 bases. Germline CDR1 MRHNA, CDR2 SNTAGT. Losses at the gene ends were 5 bases for V and 2 bases for J; bases not matched to a gene: 3. The CDR3 totals 16 residues. In nucleotides, the CDR3 is TGTGCCAGCAGTCCGGGACTAGCGGGTAACACCGGGGAGCTGTTTTTT. This encodes CASSPGLAGNTGELFF.

The chain links TRBV7-8 to TRBJ2-7; TRBD1 matches 12 bases. This CDR3 has 15 residues. CDR1 and CDR2 (germline): SGHVS, FQNEAQ. After removal of 0 bases from V and 7 bases from J, the junction contained 4 bases not matched to a gene. Written as DNA, the CDR3 is TGTGCCAGCAGCTTAGCGGGACAGGGGGCGCGTGAGCAGTACTTC. Its protein is CASSLAGQGAREQYF.

The chain employs TRBV18 and TRBJ2-3; D is uncertain. This CDR3 is built from 12 residues. Germline CDR1 and CDR2: KGHSH and LQKENI. Trimming took 5 bases from V and 2 from J, leaving 5 bases between them. This CDR3 is CASSAYTDTQYF. As DNA, the CDR3 is TGTGCCAGCTCAGCCTACACAGATACGCAGTATTTT. Together with reference TRBV18 and TRBJ2-3, the CDR3 gives the full variable domain: NAGVMQNPRHLVRRRGQEARLRCSPMKGHSHVYWYRQLPEEGLKFMVYLQKENIIDESGMPKERFSAEFPKEGPSILRIQQVVRGDSAAYFCASSAYTDTQYFGPGTRLTVL.

The chain joins TRBV6-1 to TRBJ2-7; D perhaps matches TRBD1 (6 bases). The germline V gene encodes CDR1 MNHNS and CDR2 SASEGT. Trimming removed 2 bases at V and 6 bases at J, with 14 bases between. The CDR3 length is 14 residues. The chain's CDR3 is CASSEFRGRSEQYF. CDR3 sequence (DNA): TGTGCCAGCAGTGAATTCAGGGGACGGAGCGAGCAGTACTTC.

The chain uses TRBV5-4 and TRBJ2-5, with 12 positions matching TRBD2. This CDR3 spans 16 amino acids. Trimming removed 0 bases from V and 5 bases from J; junction bases left unmatched: 5. CDR1 and CDR2 from the germline V gene are SGHNT and YYREEE (reference sequence). The CDR3 sequence is CASSLGLAGARETQYF. CDR3 DNA sequence: TGTGCCAGCAGCTTGGGACTAGCGGGGGCTCGGGAGACCCAGTACTTC.

The gene calls are TRBV18 and TRBJ2-3; TRBD2 matches at 8 bases. Per the germline V gene, CDR1 is KGHSH and CDR2 is LQKENI. The length of the CDR3 is 17 residues. Unmatched junction bases numbered 6, after V lost 0 bases and J lost 1 base. In DNA, the CDR3 is TGTGCCAGCTCACCACCTTCGGTAGCGGGGCGCACAGATACGCAGTATTTT. Protein product: CASSPPSVAGRTDTQYF.

In its sample, this clone was seen a few times. The chain carries TRBV30 and TRBJ1-6, with D unresolved. This CDR3 spans 15 amino acids. Germline V CDR1 and CDR2: GTSNPN, SVGIG (reference sequence). The ends were cut back, 2 bases at V and 8 bases at J, with 16 bases in the middle. DNA of the CDR3: TGTGCCTGGAGTCCCAGAGGGTGGGGTGATTCACCCCTCCACTTT. Protein: CAWSPRGWGDSPLHF.

This clone came up once. CDR3 nucleotide sequence: TGTGCCAGCAGTGACAGTCAGACCCTCCACTTT. It encodes CASSDSQTLHF. The V call is TRBV2, the J call TRBJ1-6, with no clear D. This CDR3 comprises 11 residues. Germline CDR1 SNHLY, CDR2 FYNNEI. Trimming shortened V by 3 bases and J by 14 bases, and 8 bases separated the two germline ends.

The sample holds a few counts of this clone. V gene TRBV6-5 combines with J gene TRBJ1-1; 7 bases agree with TRBD1. V shed 6 bases and J 1 base; nucleotides not matched to a gene: 5. Germline CDR1 and CDR2: MNHEY and SVGAGI. The CDR3 extends over 14 amino acids. Here the CDR3 DNA reads TGTGCCAGCAGCCTGACAGGGCCGAACACTGAAGCTTTCTTT. Amino acid sequence: CASSLTGPNTEAFF.

The chain employs TRBV18 and TRBJ1-1; no clear D gene. Germline V CDR1 and CDR2: KGHSH, LQKENI. V was shortened by 3 bases and J by 6 bases, with 11 bases between the two germline ends. The CDR3 spans 13 residues. CDR3 protein: CASSPGMNAEAFF. The DNA of the CDR3 is TGTGCCAGCTCACCCGGGATGAATGCTGAAGCTTTCTTT.

The chain has TRBV2 and TRBJ2-1; unclear D gene. The V gene lost 6 bases and the J gene lost 3 bases, with 15 bases spanning the gap. This CDR3 is built from 15 residues. CDR1 and CDR2 from the germline V gene are SNHLY and FYNNEI. In nucleotides, the CDR3 is TGTGCCAGCAGGACTGCCCAAGAAAGCTACAATGAGCAGTTCTTC. This translates into CASRTAQESYNEQFF.

The chain uses TRBV7-9 and TRBJ2-1; 10 bases fit TRBD1. V was pared by 5 bases and J by 8 bases, with 3 bases of the junction left unmatched. CDR1 is SEHNR, CDR2 FQNEAQ, per germline (reference sequence). CDR3 length equals 13 residues. The CDR3 region is CASSLGTGDEQFF. The CDR3 DNA sequence: TGTGCCAGCAGCCTTGGGACAGGGGATGAGCAGTTCTTC.

The CDR3 DNA is TGTGCCAGCAGGACAGGATCCAGCAATCAGCCCCAGCATTTT. Its translation is CASRTGSSNQPQHF. The chain uses TRBV6-6 and TRBJ1-5; tentatively, D is TRBD1 (6 bases). Looked up from germline, CDR1 is MNHNY and CDR2 is SVGAGI (reference sequence). CDR3 size: 14 residues. V shed 6 bases and J shed 1 base, with 10 bases lying between them.

This chain uses TRBV6-4 with TRBJ2-7, with 11 bases aligning to TRBD2. This CDR3 comprises 14 residues. In germline, CDR1 is MRHNA, CDR2 SNTAGT. V shed 6 bases and J 5 bases; nucleotides not matched to a gene: 6. The CDR3 sequence: CASSLLAGGHEQYF. The DNA for the CDR3 is TGTGCCAGCAGCCTCCTAGCGGGGGGTCACGAGCAGTACTTC.

The chain couples TRBV6-1 to TRBJ1-1; D unclear. CDR3 size: 14 residues. Germline values: CDR1 MNHNS, CDR2 SASEGT. The V gene lost 7 bases and the J gene lost 4 bases, with 16 bases spanning the gap. The CDR3 reads CASTGQAWITEAFF. Here the CDR3 DNA reads TGTGCCAGCACAGGTCAGGCGTGGATCACTGAAGCTTTCTTT.

V and J are TRBV7-9 and TRBJ1-2; the D gene is possibly TRBD1 (5 bases). The V end was cut by 5 bases, the J end by 4 bases, with 14 bases between. The CDR3 sequence is 14 residues long. Per the germline V gene, CDR1 is SEHNR and CDR2 is FQNEAQ (reference sequence). CDR3 sequence reads: CASSPGTGVYGYTF. The CDR3 DNA follows: TGTGCCAGCAGCCCCGGGACGGGAGTCTATGGCTACACCTTC.

The J gene is TRBJ1-5, the V gene TRBV9, with 7 positions matching TRBD1. The V and J ends lost 1 base and 3 bases, in that order; junction bases with no gene match: 4. The CDR3 covers 15 residues. The germline CDR1 and CDR2 sequences are SGDLS and YYNGEE. The CDR3 nucleotides are TGTGCCAGCAGCGTACTAGGACAGGTCAATCAGCCCCAGCATTTT. It yields the protein CASSVLGQVNQPQHF.

The sample holds a few counts of this clone. The V gene is TRBV2, the J gene TRBJ1-4, with D uncertain. CDR3 size: 14 residues. V dropped 0 bases and J dropped 5 bases, with 7 bases sitting between them. Germline CDR1 and CDR2: SNHLY and FYNNEI. CDR3 sequence reads: CASSEALRNEKLFF. The CDR3 bases are TGTGCCAGCAGTGAAGCTCTGAGGAATGAAAAACTGTTTTTT.

This clone was counted between two and nine times. The chain combines TRBV19 with TRBJ1-6; tentative D call: TRBD1 (6 bases). The CDR3 runs 15 residues. The germline CDR1 and CDR2 sequences are LNHDA and SQIVND (reference sequence). V shed 6 bases and J shed 5 bases, with 14 bases lying between them. The CDR3 nucleotides read TGTGCCAGTAGGGACAGTAGCCTAAATAATTCACCCCTCCACTTT. Translation gives CASRDSSLNNSPLHF.

The gene calls are TRBV29-1 and TRBJ1-2, with TRBD1 identical over 11 bases. The germline V gene has CDR1 SQVTM and CDR2 ANQGSEA. The V gene end was trimmed by 4 bases and the J gene end by 6 bases; junction bases not matched to a gene: 10. This CDR3 comprises 15 residues. CDR3 coding DNA: TGCAGCGTTGCCCCAGGGACAGGGGGAATGCATGGCTACACCTTC. As protein: CSVAPGTGGMHGYTF.

V gene TRBV27 combines with J gene TRBJ1-1; tentative D call: TRBD1 (5 bases). This CDR3 has 14 amino acids. Trimming took off 5 bases at V and 2 bases at J, with 12 bases between the two ends. Germline lookup yields CDR1 MNHEY and CDR2 SMNVEV (reference sequence). As DNA, the CDR3 is TGTGCCAGCAGTCCCAGGGCCCAAAACACTGAAGCTTTCTTT. Translation: CASSPRAQNTEAFF.

J is TRBJ1-2 and V is TRBV28; 9 bases line up with TRBD1. The CDR3 extends over 11 amino acids. Looked up from germline, CDR1 is MDHEN and CDR2 is SYDVKM. After removal of 10 bases from V and 6 bases from J, the junction contained 3 bases not matched to a gene. The DNA of the CDR3 is TGTGCCATCGGGACAGGGAATGGCTACACCTTC. Amino acid sequence: CAIGTGNGYTF.